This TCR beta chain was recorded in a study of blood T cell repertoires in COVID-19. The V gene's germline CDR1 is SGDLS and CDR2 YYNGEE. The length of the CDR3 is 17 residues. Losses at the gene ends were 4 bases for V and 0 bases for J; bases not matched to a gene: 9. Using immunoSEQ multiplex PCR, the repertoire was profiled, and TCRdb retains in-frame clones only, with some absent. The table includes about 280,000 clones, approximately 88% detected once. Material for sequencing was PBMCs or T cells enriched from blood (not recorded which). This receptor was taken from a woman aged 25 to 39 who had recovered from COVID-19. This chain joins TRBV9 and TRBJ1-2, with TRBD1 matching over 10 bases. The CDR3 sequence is CASSTGTGEFTNYGYTF. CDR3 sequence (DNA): TGTGCCAGCAGCACCGGGACAGGGGAGTTTACTAACTATGGCTACACCTTC.